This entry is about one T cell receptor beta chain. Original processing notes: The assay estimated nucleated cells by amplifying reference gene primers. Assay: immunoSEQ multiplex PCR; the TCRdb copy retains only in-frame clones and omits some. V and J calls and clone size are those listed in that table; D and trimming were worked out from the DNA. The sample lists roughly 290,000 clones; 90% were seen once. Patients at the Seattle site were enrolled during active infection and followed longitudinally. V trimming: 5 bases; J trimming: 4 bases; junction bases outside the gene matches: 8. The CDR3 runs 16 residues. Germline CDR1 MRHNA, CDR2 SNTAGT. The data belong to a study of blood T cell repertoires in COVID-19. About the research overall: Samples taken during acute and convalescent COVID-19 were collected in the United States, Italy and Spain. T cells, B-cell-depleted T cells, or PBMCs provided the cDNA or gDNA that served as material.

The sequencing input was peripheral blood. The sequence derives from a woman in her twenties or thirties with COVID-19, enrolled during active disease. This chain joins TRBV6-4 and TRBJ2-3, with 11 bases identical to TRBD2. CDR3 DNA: TGTGCCAGCAGTCAATTAGCGGGAGGGCCGTCAGATACGCAGTATTTT. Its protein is CASSQLAGGPSDTQYF.